The clone carrying this TCR beta chain was seen just once. Its specificity is unknown. Time point denoted: week 35, safety follow-up. In every dose of vaccine, 300 ug of mutant IDH1 20-mer peptide was given alongside topical imiquimod. Scheduled for weeks 1, 3, 5, 7, 11, 15, 19 and 23, eight vaccinations were given to patients. The data derive from a study of a mutant IDH1 vaccine in newly diagnosed glioma. Turning to the study itself: Beginning 4-6 weeks after radiotherapy alone, or with temozolomide cycles, vaccination took place. Antecedent treatment encompassed radiotherapy, temozolomide, or their combination; the majority received both. Visits V12 and V13 fell at weeks 35 and 47, respectively.

Profiled with immunoSEQ multiplex PCR; TCRdb holds only in-frame clones, not every one. The data show about 68,000 clones, 84% seen once. The sequences come from PBMCs, collected from a glioma patient whose treatment included an IDH1 peptide vaccine. The sequence derives from a man between 18 and 35 years old with glioma.

The CDR3 loop reads CASSPRPLGEQYF. The CDR3 bases are TGTGCCAGCAGCCCCCGTCCGCTGGGGGAGCAGTACTTC. V usage is TRBV21-1 and J usage is TRBJ2-7. TRBV21-1 is recorded as a pseudogene. This CDR3 is built from 13 residues.